This note documents a single T cell receptor (beta chain) sequence. Its antigen target is currently unknown. No quality values exist for individual bases; no much larger clone is one base distant. A distance of 8 bases separates the germline ends of V and J, which lose 1 base and 10 bases respectively. Per the germline V gene, SGDLS is the CDR1 and YYNGEE is the CDR2. The CDR3 starts with the cysteine, ends with the phenylalanine, and has 11 residues. The DNA shown is the 33-base CDR3, in frame from base 1. TCRbeta CDR3 regions were amplified from genomic DNA using the immunoSEQ Assay, a bias-controlled multiplex PCR. In the source study's methods: The number of nucleated cells in each sample was estimated from the amplification of reference gene primers within the assay. Sequence reads were collapsed and filtered to measure the absolute abundance of every unique TCRbeta CDR3 rearrangement. For each sample, productive Simpson clonality was calculated as the square root of Simpson's diversity index across productive rearrangements. The immuneACCESS repertoire file appears here via TCRdb, limited to in-frame rearrangements. These files lack a portion of the clones; in checked studies, under half of the deficit traces to unresolved V genes, and the cause of the others is not known. V and J calls and clone size are as listed in that table; D and trimming were resolved from the DNA. The sample contains about 250,000 clones, 65% to 90% of them found a single time. Around 9.8% of the sample lies in the top ten.

Participants in the prospective study were aged roughly 18 to 100 years, lived in over 20 United States geographic areas, and enrolled through a virtual design. In the prospective study, cohorts were assigned on the basis of participant-reported clinical history obtained from a screening survey and a study questionnaire. In the prospective study, whole blood, serum and a nasopharyngeal or oropharyngeal swab were collected from each participant by mobile phlebotomists. Prospective study participants could optionally give additional blood draws and questionnaires over an approximately two-month period. Prospective study blood samples were shipped either frozen or at room temperature before DNA extraction. This specimen comes from a study of blood T cell repertoires in COVID-19 (dated by TCRdb to 2018 to 2021). Study-wide context: Samples from collaborators originated in the United States, Italy and Spain and spanned both the acute and convalescent phases of COVID-19. A freely available public database, intended as a resource for researchers studying the immune response to SARS-CoV-2, is where the repertoires were released. The samples were drawn from two sources: the first 160 participants of the ongoing ImmuneRACE study, and approximately 1,300 subjects contributed by 6 global collaborators. Nearly every sample came with metadata listing a de-identified subject ID, COVID-19 status, age in years and sex. The dataset comprised deeply sampled blood TCRbeta repertoires from subjects exposed to, actively infected with, or recovered from COVID-19. Where HLA class I and class II types were available, the types were taken from metadata supplied by the sample provider, not from assay-based typing. The material from the prospective study consisted of cDNA or gDNA derived from T cells, B-cell-depleted T cells, or PBMCs.

Results and caveats for the whole study, not just this receptor: The quantity of clinical and demographic metadata differed by source and by participant and was supplied without curation.

The sample consisted of PBMCs or T cells enriched from blood (not recorded which). This chain is built from TRBV9 and TRBJ1-1, with the identity of the D gene unclear. The TCR sequence derives from a woman between 50 and 59 years old with acute COVID-19. The DNA sequence is TGTGCCAGCAGCGTATACGGTCGAGCTTTCTTT. It encodes CASSVYGRAFF. With all but the CDR3 taken from the reference TRBV9 and TRBJ1-1 genes, the full variable domain is: DSGVTQTPKHLITATGQRVTLRCSPRSGDLSVYWYQQSLDQGLQFLIQYYNGEERAKGNILERFSAQQFPDLHSELNLSSLELGDSALYFCASSVYGRAFFGQGTRLTVV.